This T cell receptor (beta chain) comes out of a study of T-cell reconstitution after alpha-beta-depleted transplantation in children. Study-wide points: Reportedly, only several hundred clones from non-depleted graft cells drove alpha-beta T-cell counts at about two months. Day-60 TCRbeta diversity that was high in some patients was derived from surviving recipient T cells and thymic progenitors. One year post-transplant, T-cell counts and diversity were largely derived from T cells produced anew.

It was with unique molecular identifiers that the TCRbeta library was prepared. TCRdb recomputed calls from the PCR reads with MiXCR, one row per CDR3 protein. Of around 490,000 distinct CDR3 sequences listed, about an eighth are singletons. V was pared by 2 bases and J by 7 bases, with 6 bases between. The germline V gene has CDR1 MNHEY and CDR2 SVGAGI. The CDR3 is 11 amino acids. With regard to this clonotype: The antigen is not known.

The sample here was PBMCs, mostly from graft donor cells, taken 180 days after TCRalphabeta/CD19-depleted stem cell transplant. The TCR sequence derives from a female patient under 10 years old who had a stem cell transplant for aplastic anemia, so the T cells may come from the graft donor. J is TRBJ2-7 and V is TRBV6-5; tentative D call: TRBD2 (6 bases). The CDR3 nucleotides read TGTGCCAGCAGTTACCGGGGGGAGCAGTACTTC. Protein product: CASSYRGEQYF.